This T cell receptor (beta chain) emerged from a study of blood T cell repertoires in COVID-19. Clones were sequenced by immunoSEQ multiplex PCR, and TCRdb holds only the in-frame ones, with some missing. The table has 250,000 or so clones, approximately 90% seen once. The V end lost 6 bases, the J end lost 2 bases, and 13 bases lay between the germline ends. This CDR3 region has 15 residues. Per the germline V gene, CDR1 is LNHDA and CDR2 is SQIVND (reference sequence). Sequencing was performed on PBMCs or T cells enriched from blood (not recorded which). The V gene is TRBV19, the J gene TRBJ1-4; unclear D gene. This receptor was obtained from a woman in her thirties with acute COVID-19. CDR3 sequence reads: CASRTFTRTNEKLFF. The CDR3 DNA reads TGTGCCAGTAGAACCTTTACCCGGACTAATGAAAAACTGTTTTTT. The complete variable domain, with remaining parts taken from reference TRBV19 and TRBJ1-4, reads DGGITQSPKYLFRKEGQNVTLSCEQNLNHDAMYWYRQDPGQGLRLIYYSQIVNDFQKGDIAEGYSVSREKKESFPLTVTSAQKNPTAFYLCASRTFTRTNEKLFFGSGTQLSVL.